These 21 T cell receptor beta chains originate from one sample sequenced in a study of CD8 T cells in ankylosing spondylitis. Broader study findings: In ankylosing spondylitis blood, a motif of roughly eight highly homologous TCR beta variants appeared characteristic.

TCRdb itself ran the 5' RACE reads through MiXCR, one entry per CDR3 protein. The sample has about 510,000 distinct CDR3 sequences, about 5.7% seen once. Their target antigens are unknown. Material: blood, either unsorted or a sorted T cell fraction (not recorded which). Every receptor here comes from a male donor with ankylosing spondylitis.

This clonotype was observed many times. The rearrangement uses TRBV11-2 and TRBJ2-2; D ambiguous. The CDR3 spans 12 residues. Germline CDR1 is SGHAT and CDR2 is FQNNGV. With 5 bases removed from V and 0 bases from J, the gap between germline ends came to 1 base. CDR3 protein: CASSTNTGELFF. The CDR3 bases are TGTGCCAGCAGCACGAACACCGGGGAGCTGTTTTTT. The variable domain in full, with the rest retrieved from reference TRBV11-2 and TRBJ2-2, is EAGVAQSPRYKIIEKRQSVAFWCNPISGHATLYWYQQILGQGPKLLIQFQNNGVVDDSQLPKDRFSAERLKGVDSTLKIQPAKLEDSAVYLCASSTNTGELFFGEGSRLTVL.

In this sample, this clonotype turned up many times. CDR3 DNA sequence: TGTGCCAGCAGTCCCCCCGGAGGGGCCGAGCAGTACTTC. Translation gives CASSPPGGAEQYF. The genes are TRBV28 and TRBJ2-7; possibly TRBD2 for D (6 bases). Trimming took 5 bases from V and 6 from J, leaving 14 bases between them. Per the germline V gene, CDR1 is MDHEN and CDR2 is SYDVKM. CDR3 length: 13 amino acids.

At least ten counts were recorded for this clonotype. The chain has TRBV29-1 and TRBJ2-1; weak D call: TRBD2 (5 bases). Trimming pared 2 bases from V and 10 bases from J, leaving 12 bases between. The CDR3 has 12 residues. The V gene's germline CDR1 is SQVTM and CDR2 ANQGSEA. The CDR3: CSVETPGGEQFF. Written as DNA, the CDR3 is TGCAGCGTTGAAACACCCGGCGGGGAGCAGTTCTTC.

In this sample, this clonotype turned up many times. The chain combines TRBV7-8 with TRBJ1-5; D gene unclear. The CDR3 has 15 amino acids. V lost 4 bases to trimming and J lost 7 bases, with 17 bases between them. Per the germline V gene, CDR1 is SGHVS and CDR2 is FQNEAQ. The CDR3 DNA is TGTGCCAGCAGCTCCGCCCGGGCGCTAAGACAGCCCCAGCATTTT. Translating gives CASSSARALRQPQHF. Based on the CDR3 plus reference TRBV7-8 and TRBJ1-5, the full variable domain is GAGVSQSPRYKVAKRGQDVALRCDPISGHVSLFWYQQALGQGPEFLTYFQNEAQLDKSGLPSDRFFAERPEGSVSTLKIQRTQQEDSAVYLCASSSARALRQPQHFGDGTRLSIL.

Many counts were recorded for this clonotype. The V call is TRBV12-3 or TRBV12-4, the J call TRBJ2-1, with D unclear. The CDR3 covers 14 residues. Trimming took off 3 bases at V and 0 bases at J, with 6 bases between the two ends. Here the CDR3 reads CASSFVSSYNEQFF. The DNA for the CDR3 is TGTGCCAGCAGTTTCGTGAGCTCCTACAATGAGCAGTTCTTC.

This clonotype has ten or more counts. This rearrangement joins TRBV9 to TRBJ1-2; 8 bases fit TRBD1. Germline values: CDR1 SGDLS, CDR2 YYNGEE. After removal of 3 bases from V and 7 bases from J, the junction contained 11 bases not matched to a gene. The CDR3 extends over 15 amino acids. DNA for the CDR3: TGTGCCAGCAGCGCGACAGACAGGGGATCGGGTGGCTACACCTTC. This translates into CASSATDRGSGGYTF.

This clonotype was counted at least ten times. The chain uses TRBV9 and TRBJ1-2; no firm D call. The germline gives CDR1 SGDLS, CDR2 YYNGEE. Deletions cut 7 bases from V and 0 bases from J, with 4 bases between. This CDR3 is built from 11 residues. For the CDR3, the DNA is TGTGCCAGCCATACTAACTATGGCTACACCTTC. It encodes CASHTNYGYTF.

This clonotype was counted at least ten times. This sequence joins TRBV28 and TRBJ2-4; a possible D gene is TRBD1 (6 bases). Germline CDR1 reads MDHEN; CDR2 reads SYDVKM. The length of the CDR3 is 15 residues. V lost 7 bases to trimming and J lost 6 bases, with 19 bases between them. CDR3 nucleotides: TGTGCCAGCACCTACAGGGATCTGGGGAGAAACATTCAGTACTTC. It encodes CASTYRDLGRNIQYF.

This clonotype was picked up many times. The chain uses TRBV24-1 and TRBJ1-1, with TRBD1 as a possible D gene (5 bases). This CDR3 region has 16 residues. V lost 2 bases to trimming and J lost 7 bases, with 19 bases between them. Germline CDR1 reads KGHDR; CDR2 reads SFDVKD. CDR3 in amino acids: CATSDSRDAIGGEAFF. The CDR3 DNA sequence: TGTGCCACCAGTGATTCCCGGGACGCCATTGGAGGTGAAGCTTTCTTT.

J is TRBJ2-7 and V is TRBV11-2, with D possibly TRBD2 on 5 matching bases. The germline V gene has CDR1 SGHAT and CDR2 FQNNGV. CDR3 length: 12 amino acids. V was pared by 5 bases and J by 3 bases, with 8 bases between. CDR3 residues: CASSGLYYEQYF. The CDR3 DNA reads TGTGCCAGCAGCGGACTTTACTACGAGCAGTACTTC.

Many counts were recorded for this clonotype. This chain connects TRBV7-9 to TRBJ1-2; D might be TRBD1 (5 bases). This CDR3 spans 14 amino acids. Looked up from germline, CDR1 is SEHNR and CDR2 is FQNEAQ (reference sequence). The V end was cut by 4 bases, the J end by 6 bases, with 15 bases between. For the CDR3, the DNA is TGTGCCAGCAGCTACCGCGGCAGGGAGGATGGCTACACCTTC. Translating gives CASSYRGREDGYTF. Full variable domain (missing parts from reference TRBV7-9 and TRBJ1-2): DTGVSQNPRHKITKRGQNVTFRCDPISEHNRLYWYRQTLGQGPEFLTYFQNEAQLEKSRLLSDRFSAERPKGSFSTLEIQRTEQGDSAMYLCASSYRGREDGYTFGSGTRLTVV.

This clonotype was counted ten times or more. The genes are TRBV28 and TRBJ1-5, with D unresolved. Germline V gene lookup returns CDR1 MDHEN and CDR2 SYDVKM. This CDR3 is built from 15 residues. V gave up 3 bases and J gave up 0 bases, with 9 bases separating them. Here the CDR3 DNA reads TGTGCCAGCAGTTTTCAGGACCTTAGCAATCAGCCCCAGCATTTT. It specifies CASSFQDLSNQPQHF.

Ten or more counts support this clonotype. The rearrangement uses TRBV4-2 and TRBJ1-1; D remains ambiguous. CDR1 LGHNA and CDR2 YNFKEQ come from the germline V gene. V lost 1 base to trimming and J lost 7 bases, with 13 bases between them. The CDR3 is made up of 14 amino acids. CDR3 DNA sequence: TGTGCCAGCAGCCAAGGGGCGACCTGGAGTGAAGCTTTCTTT. Translating gives CASSQGATWSEAFF.

In its sample, this clonotype was seen many times. J is TRBJ2-1 and V is TRBV12-3 or TRBV12-4; 9 nucleotides match TRBD2. The CDR3 is made up of 15 amino acids. J gave up 9 bases and V 0 bases, and 6 bases lay outside the gene matches. CDR3 in amino acids: CASSLASGSFGEQFF. The CDR3 DNA reads TGTGCCAGCAGTTTAGCTAGCGGGAGTTTCGGTGAGCAGTTCTTC.

The V gene is TRBV6-2 or TRBV6-3, the J gene TRBJ2-5; maybe TRBD1 (6 bases). Trimming left V 7 bases short and J 6 bases short, with 15 bases between. This CDR3 is 13 amino acids long. Germline loops: CDR1 MNHEY, CDR2 SVGEGT. In DNA form, the CDR3 reads TGTGCCAGCACGCCGTCAGGGGCGAAGACCCAGTACTTC. Translation: CASTPSGAKTQYF.

This clonotype showed up many times. A junction end diverges from the germline sequence, so it may reflect a read error. J is TRBJ1-5 and V is TRBV6-5, with no clear D. There are 17 residues in the CDR3. From germline, CDR1 is MNHEY and CDR2 SVGAGI. CDR3 in amino acids: CASTYGITDFSNQPQHF. CDR3 coding DNA: TGTGCCAGCACTTACGGGATTACGGATTTCAGCAATCAGCCCCAGCATTTT.

This clonotype was recorded at least ten times. The chain uses TRBV7-2 and TRBJ2-7; 8 nucleotides match TRBD1. With V trimmed by 5 bases and J by 3 bases, 15 bases remained unmatched. Germline CDR1 and CDR2: SGHTA and FQGNSA. The CDR3 is 17 residues long. The CDR3 DNA sequence: TGTGCCAGCAGCCTCTACCTGGACAGGGTGCGCATCTACGAGCAGTACTTC. Its protein product is CASSLYLDRVRIYEQYF.

This clonotype was seen many times. This chain links TRBV5-1 with TRBJ1-1, with 9 nucleotides matching TRBD1. The length of the CDR3 is 15 residues. Trimming removed 2 bases from V and 0 bases from J; junction bases left unmatched: 2. Per the germline V gene, CDR1 is SGHRS and CDR2 is YFSETQ. In nucleotides, the CDR3 is TGCGCCAGCAGCTTCCGGGACAGGGTGAACACTGAAGCTTTCTTT. Its translation: CASSFRDRVNTEAFF.

This clonotype came up many times. The CDR3 reads CASSPSLAGDYEQYF. In nucleotides, the CDR3 is TGTGCCAGCTCACCGTCACTAGCGGGAGACTACGAGCAGTACTTC. V gene TRBV18 combines with J gene TRBJ2-7, with 11 bases identical to TRBD2. V was pared by 3 bases and J by 3 bases, with 4 bases of the junction left unmatched. The germline V gene has CDR1 KGHSH and CDR2 LQKENI. The CDR3 sequence is 15 residues long.

This clonotype was detected many times. The CDR3 nucleotides read TGCGCCAGCAGCTTGTTCCCCCATTCACCCCTCCACTTT. Amino acids: CASSLFPHSPLHF. The J gene is TRBJ1-6, the V gene TRBV5-1; D call uncertain. Germline assignment: CDR1 SGHRS and CDR2 YFSETQ. The CDR3 length is 13 residues. The germline V and J ends were trimmed by 1 base and 8 bases, with 7 bases remaining between them.

This clonotype was recorded at least ten times. The genes are TRBV4-3 and TRBJ1-2; D is undetermined. In germline, CDR1 is LGHNA, CDR2 YSLEER. The CDR3 contains 15 residues. Trimming cost V 0 bases and J 8 bases, with 16 bases left between them. The CDR3 region is CASSQDLDRRRGYTF. CDR3 nucleotides: TGCGCCAGCAGCCAAGATCTAGACCGAAGGAGGGGCTACACCTTC.